This T cell receptor beta chain originates from a study of cytomegalovirus exposure and HLA in healthy donors. V shed 6 bases and J 0 bases; nucleotides not matched to a gene: 6. CDR1 SGHTA and CDR2 FQGNSA come from the germline V gene. The CDR3 loop spans 16 amino acids. The PCR employed 60 Vbeta primers together with 13 Jbeta primers. Assay: immunoSEQ multiplex PCR; the TCRdb copy retains only in-frame clones and omits some. Recorded for this sample: approximately 140,000 clones. Points from the study as a whole: Within a later analysis, the majority of CMV-associated TCR beta chains appeared HLA-restricted. Reportedly, cytomegalovirus status was diagnosed with high sensitivity and specificity. For TCR beta chains, V- and J-gene trimming was later linked to a missense DCLRE1C variant.

As for the donors, each was a healthy bone marrow donor. Remarks on this clone: Its matching antigen is unknown.

The chain links TRBV7-2 to TRBJ2-7, with TRBD2 matching over 12 bases. The receptor's source is a woman in her forties or fifties in good health and CMV-seronegative. Sample: PBMCs. CDR3 bases: TGTGCCAGCAGGACTAGCGGGGGTCCAAGCTCCTACGAGCAGTACTTC. Protein product: CASRTSGGPSSYEQYF. Using reference TRBV7-2 and TRBJ2-7 for the parts outside the CDR3, the full variable domain is GAGVSQSPSNKVTEKGKDVELRCDPISGHTALYWYRQSLGQGLEFLIYFQGNSAPDKSGLPSDRFSAERTGGSVSTLTIQRTQQEDSAVYLCASRTSGGPSSYEQYFGPGTRLTVT.